The 3 T cell receptor beta chains in this list originate from one sample, sequenced in a study of cytomegalovirus exposure and HLA in healthy donors. Use of 60 Vbeta and 13 Jbeta primers characterized the PCR. Some clones are missing from TCRdb's copy, which holds only in-frame ones; the method was immunoSEQ multiplex PCR. The repertoire holds some 66,000 clones, about 71% seen once, with around 7.6% in the top ten. The sequenced material came from PBMCs. These receptors all stem from a man aged 60 to 69 in good health and CMV-seropositive.

V and J are TRBV5-6 and TRBJ2-2; 12 bases agree with TRBD1. Looked up from germline, CDR1 is SGHDT and CDR2 is YYEEEE. This CDR3 spans 18 amino acids. V was clipped by 2 bases and J by 2 bases; unmatched bases: 7. The CDR3 bases are TGTGCCAGCAGCTTTTATACCGGGACAGGGGGCAACACCGGGGAGCTGTTTTTT. Translated, it gives CASSFYTGTGGNTGELFF.

Worth noting for this clone: One end of the junction does not line up with germline, which may come from a read error. The gene calls are TRBV28 and TRBJ2-7; 10 bases map to TRBD1. The CDR3 has 14 residues. Germline CDR1 MDHEN, CDR2 SYDVKM. As DNA, the CDR3 is TGTGCCAGCAGTGACAGGGGGCCCAAGTACGAGCAGTACTTT. Translated: CASSDRGPKYEQYF. Full variable domain (remainder filled in from reference TRBV28 and TRBJ2-7): DVKVTQSSRYLVKRTGEKVFLECVQDMDHENMFWYRQDPGLGLRLIYFSYDVKMKEKGDIPEGYSVSREKKERFSLILESASTNQTSMYLCASSDRGPKYEQYFGPGTRLTVT.

This chain links TRBV5-6 with TRBJ2-1; D gene uncertain. The CDR3 spans 17 residues. Germline assignment: CDR1 SGHDT and CDR2 YYEEEE. V was trimmed by 4 bases and J by 0 bases, leaving 17 bases between them. CDR3 nucleotide sequence: TGTGCCAGCAGCCCCCCGAGTCTCAAGTTCTCCTACAATGAGCAGTTCTTC. The encoded protein is CASSPPSLKFSYNEQFF.